The 22 T cell receptor beta chains presented below share a single source sample, sequenced in a study of human T cells and chemical hapten exposure. TCRdb re-derived calls from the RACE reads in MiXCR, one entry per CDR3 protein. Seen here are around 150,000 distinct CDR3 sequences, about a quarter observed once, and the top ten hold approximately 2.3%. Time point indicated: patch test 3, about 24 weeks after DPC sensitization. Treatment in this sample: therapeutic diphenylcyclopropenone sensitization with weekly scalp DPC. The sequencing used whole blood, collected in connection with sensitization to the hapten diphenylcyclopropenone (DPC). These receptor sequences come from a woman aged 18-29 years with alopecia areata. Some clones in this sample may be carry-over from other donors' samples.

This clonotype was observed a handful of times. The gene calls are TRBV7-2 and TRBJ1-5, with 7 bases identical to TRBD1. V lost 1 base to trimming and J lost 7 bases; unmatched junction nucleotides: 7. CDR1 is SGHTA and CDR2 is FQGNSA in the germline V gene. The CDR3 contains 15 residues. This chain's CDR3 is CASSLGRGPGQPQHF. CDR3 bases: TGTGCCAGCAGCTTAGGTAGGGGGCCAGGGCAGCCCCAGCATTTT.

V is TRBV6-5 and J is TRBJ1-1; perhaps TRBD1 as D (5 bases). Germline CDR1 MNHEY, CDR2 SVGAGI. The CDR3 consists of 16 residues. V was trimmed by 5 bases and J by 2 bases, leaving 18 bases between them. In DNA form, the CDR3 reads TGTGCCAGCAGTCTTTCATCATACGGGGGTAACACTGAAGCTTTCTTT. Protein product: CASSLSSYGGNTEAFF.

V is TRBV9 and J is TRBJ1-6; perhaps TRBD1 as D (5 bases). The CDR3 runs to 14 residues. V was pared by 7 bases and J by 9 bases, with 17 bases between. Germline assignment: CDR1 SGDLS and CDR2 YYNGEE. The DNA of the CDR3 is TGTGCCAGCGGCGGACGAGGGACGGTTTCACCCCTCCACTTT. It is translated as CASGGRGTVSPLHF.

This clonotype was counted many times. The rearrangement uses TRBV12-3 or TRBV12-4 and TRBJ2-6, with 7 bases identical to TRBD1. The junction had 8 bases not matched to a gene; V was cut back by 5 bases and J by 1 base. This CDR3 contains 17 residues. The CDR3 region is CASSHRQGLSGANVLTF. The DNA for the CDR3 is TGTGCCAGCAGTCACAGACAGGGTCTATCTGGGGCCAACGTCCTGACTTTC.

J is TRBJ2-3 and V is TRBV20-1; 8 positions agree with TRBD1. This CDR3 contains 15 residues. Germline-derived CDR1 and CDR2 are DFQATT and SNEGSKA (reference sequence). V was pared by 4 bases and J by 0 bases, with 6 bases of the junction left unmatched. In DNA form, the CDR3 reads TGCAGTGCTATCGACAGGGGAACTAGCACAGATACGCAGTATTTT. It encodes CSAIDRGTSTDTQYF.

This clonotype appeared a few times. The chain employs TRBV9 and TRBJ2-2, with D unresolved. The germline V and J ends were trimmed by 2 bases and 3 bases, with 8 bases remaining between them. Germline V gene sequence: CDR1 SGDLS, CDR2 YYNGEE. The CDR3 extends over 14 amino acids. CDR3 nucleotide sequence: TGTGCCAGCAGCGTGCATGGGGACACCGGGGAGCTGTTTTTT. Its protein product is CASSVHGDTGELFF.

In this sample, this clonotype turned up a few times. The chain recombines TRBV7-2 with TRBJ1-2; weak D call: TRBD1 (5 bases). The CDR3 consists of 14 residues. The germline V gene encodes CDR1 SGHTA and CDR2 FQGNSA. V lost 0 bases, J lost 5 bases, and 10 bases lay in between. The DNA for the CDR3 is TGTGCCAGCAGCTTAGCTAAGGCAGGGTATGGCTACACCTTC. Translating gives CASSLAKAGYGYTF.

This clonotype was picked up a small number of times. The V and J genes are TRBV9 and TRBJ1-3; no clear D gene. The CDR3 is 15 amino acids. Germline loops: CDR1 SGDLS, CDR2 YYNGEE. Trimming pared 0 bases from V and 4 bases from J, leaving 11 bases between. DNA for the CDR3: TGTGCCAGCAGCGTAGCGGGAGGGAGGGGAAACACCATATATTTT. This codes for CASSVAGGRGNTIYF.

This clonotype was seen more than once but under ten times. The chain couples TRBV5-1 to TRBJ2-5, with D possibly TRBD2 on 5 matching bases. This CDR3 is 14 amino acids long. Deletions cut 4 bases from V and 3 bases from J, with 13 bases between. Germline values: CDR1 SGHRS, CDR2 YFSETQ. CDR3 sequence reads: CASSPTDFKETQYF. CDR3 sequence (DNA): TGCGCCAGCAGCCCAACGGACTTCAAAGAGACCCAGTACTTC.

This chain joins TRBV6-2 or TRBV6-3 and TRBJ2-7, with 8 bases lining up with TRBD2. The CDR3 totals 14 residues. Trimming cost V 2 bases and J 6 bases; bases outside gene matches: 6. Germline assignment: CDR1 MNHEY and CDR2 SVGEGT. CDR3 region: CASSYGTSFGEQYF. CDR3 DNA sequence: TGTGCCAGCAGTTACGGGACTAGTTTCGGCGAGCAGTACTTC.

The V and J genes are TRBV12-3 or TRBV12-4 and TRBJ2-7; D is unclear. Trimming pared 6 bases from V and 3 bases from J, leaving 6 bases between. CDR3 length equals 11 residues. CDR3 sequence: CASSFRYEQYF. The CDR3 nucleotides are TGTGCCAGCAGCTTTCGCTACGAGCAGTACTTC.

This clonotype was picked up a small number of times. This chain uses TRBV20-1 with TRBJ2-2; D is undetermined. V was shortened by 5 bases and J by 4 bases, with 17 bases between the two germline ends. The CDR3 is made up of 15 amino acids. The germline V gene encodes CDR1 DFQATT and CDR2 SNEGSKA (reference sequence). CDR3 in DNA: TGCAGTGCTTCGCCTCTTGGGCTTGGCACCGGGGAGCTGTTTTTT. Its translation: CSASPLGLGTGELFF.

The chain is built from TRBV14 and TRBJ2-3, with TRBD2 matching 13 bases. The germline gives CDR1 SGHDN, CDR2 FVKESK. The J segment lost 11 bases and the V segment lost 5 bases, leaving 7 bases of the junction unmatched. The CDR3 sequence is 14 residues long. The DNA of the CDR3 is TGTGCCAGCAGCTCGGGACTAGCGGGAATTAAGCAGTATTTT. It codes for CASSSGLAGIKQYF.

This clonotype was seen at least ten times. The CDR3 is CASILTSGSIIEQFF. The CDR3 coding sequence is TGTGCCAGCATCCTGACTAGCGGGAGTATTATTGAGCAGTTCTTC. This sequence joins TRBV7-2 and TRBJ2-1, with 12 bases matching TRBD2. The CDR3 is made up of 15 amino acids. Germline CDR1 SGHTA, CDR2 FQGNSA. Unmatched junction bases numbered 10, after V lost 7 bases and J lost 9 bases.

This clonotype was detected once. This chain links TRBV25-1 with TRBJ1-4; TRBD1 matches 7 bases. Trimming took 4 bases from V and 0 from J; bases not matched to a gene: 17. Germline V gene data show CDR1 as MGHDK and CDR2 as SYGVNS. The CDR3 is made up of 20 amino acids. CDR3 region: CASSGFRDRGDHATNEKLFF. CDR3 nucleotide sequence: TGTGCCAGCAGTGGATTCCGGGACAGAGGGGACCACGCAACTAATGAAAAACTGTTTTTT.

This clonotype was observed a handful of times. This chain connects TRBV6-5 to TRBJ1-2, with a tentative D call TRBD1 (5 bases). CDR1 is MNHEY, CDR2 SVGAGI, per germline. V lost 6 bases and J 11 bases, leaving 13 bases between the germline ends. The length of the CDR3 is 11 residues. As DNA, the CDR3 is TGTGCCAGCAGCCGGGACGGGTTTTACACCTTC. This translates into CASSRDGFYTF.

V gene TRBV12-3 or TRBV12-4 combines with J gene TRBJ2-4; D could derive from TRBD1 or TRBD2 (5 bases each). The CDR3 has 16 amino acids. V was pared by 6 bases and J by 1 base, with 16 bases between. DNA for the CDR3: TGTGCCAGCAGCCATGCCGGGACGATGGCCAAAAACATTCAGTACTTC. This translates into CASSHAGTMAKNIQYF.

This clonotype was seen a handful of times. V is TRBV2 and J is TRBJ2-1; 9 nucleotides align to TRBD1. The CDR3 covers 14 residues. Germline lookup yields CDR1 SNHLY and CDR2 FYNNEI. With 8 bases clipped from V and 1 base from J, the junction kept 3 bases outside the gene matches. Here the CDR3 reads CASVGQGSYNEQFF. DNA for the CDR3: TGTGCCAGCGTGGGACAGGGTTCCTACAATGAGCAGTTCTTC.

J is TRBJ2-1 and V is TRBV3-1; 9 positions agree with TRBD1. The germline gives CDR1 LGHDT, CDR2 YNNKEL (reference sequence). The CDR3 consists of 13 residues. V gave up 4 bases and J gave up 8 bases; unmatched junction bases: 3. This chain's CDR3 is CASSPGTGYEQFF. In DNA, the CDR3 is TGTGCCAGCAGCCCCGGGACAGGGTATGAGCAGTTCTTC.

This chain uses TRBV7-3 with TRBJ1-1, with 7 nucleotides matching TRBD1. V lost 5 bases, J lost 4 bases, and 7 bases stayed unmatched. CDR1 is SGHTA and CDR2 is FQGTGA in the germline V gene. There are 14 residues in the CDR3. For the CDR3, the DNA is TGTGCCAGCAGCGCCGCAGGGGGAGGCACTGAAGCTTTCTTT. As protein: CASSAAGGGTEAFF.

Here the CDR3 reads CAISESGRLGAFF. CDR3 coding DNA: TGTGCCATCAGTGAGTCGGGACGGCTGGGGGCTTTCTTT. This chain joins TRBV10-3 and TRBJ1-1; D possibly corresponds to TRBD1 (5 bases). The ends were cut back, 0 bases at V and 11 bases at J, with 13 bases in the middle. The CDR3 extends over 13 amino acids. Germline V CDR1 and CDR2: ENHRY, SYGVKD.

The rearrangement links TRBV14 to TRBJ2-7; D gene uncertain. Germline loops: CDR1 SGHDN, CDR2 FVKESK. There are 12 residues in the CDR3. V was cut by 4 bases and J by 2 bases, with 6 bases left in between. As DNA, the CDR3 is TGTGCCAGCAGCCGCCCGCCCTACGAGCAGTACTTC. Its translation is CASSRPPYEQYF. Using reference TRBV14 and TRBJ2-7 for the parts outside the CDR3, the full variable domain is EAGVTQFPSHSVIEKGQTVTLRCDPISGHDNLYWYRRVMGKEIKFLLHFVKESKQDESGMPNNRFLAERTGGTYSTLKVQPAELEDSGVYFCASSRPPYEQYFGPGTRLTVT.